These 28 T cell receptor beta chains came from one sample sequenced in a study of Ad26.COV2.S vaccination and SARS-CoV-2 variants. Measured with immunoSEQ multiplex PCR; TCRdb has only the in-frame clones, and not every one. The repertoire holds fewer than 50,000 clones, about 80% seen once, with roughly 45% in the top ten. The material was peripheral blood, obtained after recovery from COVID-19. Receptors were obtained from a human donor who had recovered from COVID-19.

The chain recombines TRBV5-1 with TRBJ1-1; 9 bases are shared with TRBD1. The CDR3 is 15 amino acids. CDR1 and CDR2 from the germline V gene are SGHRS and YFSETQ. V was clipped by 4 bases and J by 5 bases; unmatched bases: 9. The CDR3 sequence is CASSPMTGGETEAFF. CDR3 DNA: TGCGCCAGCAGCCCTATGACAGGGGGAGAAACTGAAGCTTTCTTT.

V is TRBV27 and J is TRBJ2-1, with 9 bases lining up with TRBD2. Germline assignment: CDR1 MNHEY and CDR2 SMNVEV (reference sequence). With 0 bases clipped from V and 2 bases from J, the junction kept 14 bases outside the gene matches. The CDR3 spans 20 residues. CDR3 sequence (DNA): TGTGCCAGCAGTTTATCGCGGTCGAGGGTAAAGCGGGAGGCCTACAATGAGCAGTTCTTC. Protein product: CASSLSRSRVKREAYNEQFF.

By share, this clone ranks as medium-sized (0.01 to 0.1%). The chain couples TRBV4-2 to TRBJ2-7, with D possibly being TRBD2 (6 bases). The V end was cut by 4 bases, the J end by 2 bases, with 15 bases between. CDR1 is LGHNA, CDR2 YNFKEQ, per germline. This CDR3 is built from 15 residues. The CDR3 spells CASSPKEGPTYEQYF. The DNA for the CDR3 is TGTGCCAGCAGCCCAAAGGAGGGACCCACCTACGAGCAGTACTTC.

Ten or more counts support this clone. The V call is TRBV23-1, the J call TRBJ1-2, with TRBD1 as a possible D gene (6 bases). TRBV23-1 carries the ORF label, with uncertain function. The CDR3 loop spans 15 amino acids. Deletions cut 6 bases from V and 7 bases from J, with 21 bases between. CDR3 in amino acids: CASRWRTVPLRGYTF. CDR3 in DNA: TGCGCCAGCAGATGGAGGACAGTACCATTGCGTGGCTACACCTTC.

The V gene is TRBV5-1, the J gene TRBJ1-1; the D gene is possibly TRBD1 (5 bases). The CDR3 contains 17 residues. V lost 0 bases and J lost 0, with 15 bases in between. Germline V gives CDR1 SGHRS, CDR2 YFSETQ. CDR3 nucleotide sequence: TGCGCCAGCAGCTTGGCCGAGGCAGGGATCATGAACACTGAAGCTTTCTTT. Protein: CASSLAEAGIMNTEAFF.

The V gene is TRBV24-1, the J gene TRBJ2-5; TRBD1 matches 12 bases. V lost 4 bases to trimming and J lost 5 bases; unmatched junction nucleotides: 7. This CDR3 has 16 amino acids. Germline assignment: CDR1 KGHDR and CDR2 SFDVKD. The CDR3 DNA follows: TGTGCCACCAGTGAAACTGGGACAGGGGGCAAGGAGACCCAGTACTTC. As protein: CATSETGTGGKETQYF.

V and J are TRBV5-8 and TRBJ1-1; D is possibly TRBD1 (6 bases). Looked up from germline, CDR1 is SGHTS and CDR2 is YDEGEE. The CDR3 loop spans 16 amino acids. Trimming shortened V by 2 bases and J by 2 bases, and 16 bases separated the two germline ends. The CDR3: CASSFRGGLPNTEAFF. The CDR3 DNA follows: TGTGCCAGCAGCTTCAGGGGCGGCCTACCAAACACTGAAGCTTTCTTT.

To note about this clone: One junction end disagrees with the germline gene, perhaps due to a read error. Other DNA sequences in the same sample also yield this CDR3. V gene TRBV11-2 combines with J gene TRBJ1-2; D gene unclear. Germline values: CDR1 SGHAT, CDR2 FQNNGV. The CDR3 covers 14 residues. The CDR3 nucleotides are TGTGCTAGCAGCTTAGTAACCGGGAACAATGGCTACACCTTC. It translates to CASSLVTGNNGYTF. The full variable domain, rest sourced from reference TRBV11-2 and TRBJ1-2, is EAGVAQSPRYKIIEKRQSVAFWCNPISGHATLYWYQQILGQGPKLLIQFQNNGVVDDSQLPKDRFSAERLKGVDSTLKIQPAKLEDSAVYLCASSLVTGNNGYTFGSGTRLTVV.

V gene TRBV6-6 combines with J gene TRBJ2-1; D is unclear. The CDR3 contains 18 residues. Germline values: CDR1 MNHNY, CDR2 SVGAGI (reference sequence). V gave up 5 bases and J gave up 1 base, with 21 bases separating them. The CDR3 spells CASSPLRIGGDSYNEQFF. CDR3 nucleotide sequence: TGTGCCAGCAGTCCCTTAAGGATTGGTGGGGATTCCTACAATGAGCAGTTCTTC.

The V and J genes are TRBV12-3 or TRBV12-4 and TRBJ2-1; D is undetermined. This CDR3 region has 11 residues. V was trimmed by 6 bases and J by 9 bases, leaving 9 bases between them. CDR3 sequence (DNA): TGTGCCAGCAGGAGGCAGGCTGAGCAGTTCTTC. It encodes CASRRQAEQFF.

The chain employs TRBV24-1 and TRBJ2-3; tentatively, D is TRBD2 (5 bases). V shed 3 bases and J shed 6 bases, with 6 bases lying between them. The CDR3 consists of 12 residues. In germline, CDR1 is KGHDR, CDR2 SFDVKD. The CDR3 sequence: CATSDAGDTQYF. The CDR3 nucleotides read TGTGCCACCAGTGATGCGGGTGATACGCAGTATTTT.

CDR3 nucleotides: TGTGCCAGCTCACTCTGGGCAGGGGCTAACAACTATGGCTACACCTTC. Translation: CASSLWAGANNYGYTF. The chain is built from TRBV18 and TRBJ1-2, with D maybe TRBD1 (6 bases). Germline V gene data show CDR1 as KGHSH and CDR2 as LQKENI. V was pared by 4 bases and J by 2 bases, with 17 bases between. This CDR3 is 16 amino acids long.

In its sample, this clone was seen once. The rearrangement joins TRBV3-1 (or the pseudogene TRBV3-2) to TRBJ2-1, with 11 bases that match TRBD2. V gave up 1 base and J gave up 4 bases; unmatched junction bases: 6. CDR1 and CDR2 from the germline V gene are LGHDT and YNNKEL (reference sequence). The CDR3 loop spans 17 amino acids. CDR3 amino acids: CASSQVSSGRRYNEQFF. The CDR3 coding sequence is TGTGCCAGCAGCCAAGTCTCTAGCGGGAGGCGGTACAATGAGCAGTTCTTC.

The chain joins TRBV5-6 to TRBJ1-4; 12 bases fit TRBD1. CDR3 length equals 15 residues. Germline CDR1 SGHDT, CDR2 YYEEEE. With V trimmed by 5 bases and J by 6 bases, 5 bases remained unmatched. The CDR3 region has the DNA TGTGCCAGCAGGCGGGGACAGGGGGCGTATGAAAAACTGTTTTTT. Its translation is CASRRGQGAYEKLFF.

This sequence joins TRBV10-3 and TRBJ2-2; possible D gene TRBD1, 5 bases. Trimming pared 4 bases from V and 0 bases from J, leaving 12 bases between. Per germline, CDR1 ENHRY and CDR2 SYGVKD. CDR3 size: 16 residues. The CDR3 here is CAISVGRAANTGELFF. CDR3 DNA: TGTGCCATCAGTGTGGGCAGGGCCGCGAACACCGGGGAGCTGTTTTTT.

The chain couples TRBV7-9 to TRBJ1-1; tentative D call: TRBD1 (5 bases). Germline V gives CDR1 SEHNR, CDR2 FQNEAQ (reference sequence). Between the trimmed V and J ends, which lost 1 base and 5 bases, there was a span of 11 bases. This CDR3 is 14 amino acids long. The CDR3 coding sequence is TGTGCCAGCAGCTTAGGGGACGTCGCTACTGAAGCTTTCTTT. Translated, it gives CASSLGDVATEAFF.

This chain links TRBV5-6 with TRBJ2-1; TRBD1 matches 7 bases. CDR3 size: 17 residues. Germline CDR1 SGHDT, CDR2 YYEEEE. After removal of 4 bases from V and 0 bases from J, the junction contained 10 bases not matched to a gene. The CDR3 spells CASSPRQQGSSYNEQFF. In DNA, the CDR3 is TGTGCCAGCAGCCCACGCCAACAGGGGAGCTCCTACAATGAGCAGTTCTTC.

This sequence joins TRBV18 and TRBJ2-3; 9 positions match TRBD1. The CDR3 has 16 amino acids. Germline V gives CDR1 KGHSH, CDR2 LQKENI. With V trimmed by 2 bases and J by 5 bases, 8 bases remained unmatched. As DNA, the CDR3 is TGTGCCAGCTCACCAAGAACAGGGGGCGGGAAAGATACGCAGTATTTT. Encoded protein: CASSPRTGGGKDTQYF.

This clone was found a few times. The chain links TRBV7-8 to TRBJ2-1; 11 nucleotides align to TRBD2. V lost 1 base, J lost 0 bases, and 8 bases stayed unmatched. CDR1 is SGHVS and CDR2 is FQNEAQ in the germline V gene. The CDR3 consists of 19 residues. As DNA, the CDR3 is TGTGCCAGCAGCTTAGGACCACTAGCGGGGGCATTCTCCTACAATGAGCAGTTCTTC. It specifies CASSLGPLAGAFSYNEQFF.

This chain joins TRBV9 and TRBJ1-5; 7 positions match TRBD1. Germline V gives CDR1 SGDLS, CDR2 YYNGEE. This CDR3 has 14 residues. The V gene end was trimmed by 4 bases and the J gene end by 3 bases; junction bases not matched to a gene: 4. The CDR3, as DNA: TGTGCCAGCAGCTCGGGACAGCACAATCAGCCCCAGCATTTT. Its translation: CASSSGQHNQPQHF. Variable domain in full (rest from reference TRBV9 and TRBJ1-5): DSGVTQTPKHLITATGQRVTLRCSPRSGDLSVYWYQQSLDQGLQFLIQYYNGEERAKGNILERFSAQQFPDLHSELNLSSLELGDSALYFCASSSGQHNQPQHFGDGTRLSIL.

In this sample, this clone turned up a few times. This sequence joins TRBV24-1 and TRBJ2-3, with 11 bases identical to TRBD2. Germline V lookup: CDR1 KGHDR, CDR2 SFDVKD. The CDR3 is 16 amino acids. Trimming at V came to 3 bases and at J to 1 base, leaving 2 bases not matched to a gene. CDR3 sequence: CATSDPSGGRTDTQYF. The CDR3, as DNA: TGTGCCACCAGTGATCCTAGCGGGGGGCGCACAGATACGCAGTATTTT.

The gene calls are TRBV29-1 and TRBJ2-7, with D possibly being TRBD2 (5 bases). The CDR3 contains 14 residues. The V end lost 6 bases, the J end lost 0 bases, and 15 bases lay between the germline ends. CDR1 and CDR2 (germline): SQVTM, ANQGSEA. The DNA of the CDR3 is TGCAGCGTATCGGACCCTGAGGGCTCCTACGAGCAGTACGTC. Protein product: CSVSDPEGSYEQYV.

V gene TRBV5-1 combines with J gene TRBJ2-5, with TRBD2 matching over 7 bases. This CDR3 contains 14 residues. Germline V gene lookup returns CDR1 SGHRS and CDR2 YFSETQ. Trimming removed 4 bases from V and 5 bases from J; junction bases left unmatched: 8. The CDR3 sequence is CASSRGEGYETQYF. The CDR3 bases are TGCGCCAGCAGCCGCGGGGAGGGTTACGAGACCCAGTACTTC.

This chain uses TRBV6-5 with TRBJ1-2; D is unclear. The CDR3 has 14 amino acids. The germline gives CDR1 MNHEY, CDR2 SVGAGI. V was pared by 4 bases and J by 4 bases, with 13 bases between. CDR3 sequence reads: CASSSRWAIYGYTF. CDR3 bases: TGTGCCAGCAGTTCCCGGTGGGCGATCTATGGCTACACCTTC.

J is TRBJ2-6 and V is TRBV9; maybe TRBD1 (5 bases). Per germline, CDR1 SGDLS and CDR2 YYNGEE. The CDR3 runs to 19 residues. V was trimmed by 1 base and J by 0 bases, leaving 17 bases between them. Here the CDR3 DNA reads TGTGCCAGCAGCGTAAGGTTTGTGGGGCCAAGCTCTGGGGCCAACGTCCTGACTTTC. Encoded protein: CASSVRFVGPSSGANVLTF.

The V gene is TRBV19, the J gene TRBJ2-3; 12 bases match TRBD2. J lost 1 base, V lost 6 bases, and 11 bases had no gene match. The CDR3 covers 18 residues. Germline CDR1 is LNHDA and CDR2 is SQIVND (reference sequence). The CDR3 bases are TGTGCCAGTAGCCCGACCGGGACTAGCGGGCGGGGCACAGATACGCAGTATTTT. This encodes CASSPTGTSGRGTDTQYF.

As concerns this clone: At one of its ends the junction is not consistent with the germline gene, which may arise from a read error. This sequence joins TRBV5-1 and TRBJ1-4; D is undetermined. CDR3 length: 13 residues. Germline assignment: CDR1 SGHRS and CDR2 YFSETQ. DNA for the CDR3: TGCGCCAGCACCTTGGACCCGACGGGAAAACTGTTTTTT. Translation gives CASTLDPTGKLFF.

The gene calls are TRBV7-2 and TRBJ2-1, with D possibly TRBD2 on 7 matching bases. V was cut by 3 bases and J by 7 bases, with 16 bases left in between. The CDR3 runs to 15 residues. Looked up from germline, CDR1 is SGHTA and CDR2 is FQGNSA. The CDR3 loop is CASSFSGGLVNEQFF. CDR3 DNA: TGTGCCAGCAGCTTCTCGGGGGGCCTCGTAAATGAGCAGTTCTTC.